This paragraph reports one TCR beta chain. Its antigen is not known. Generated by immunoSEQ multiplex PCR, the TCRdb table keeps only in-frame clones and is missing some. The sample carries roughly 35,000 clones, more than 70% recorded once. V dropped 2 bases and J dropped 7 bases, with 8 bases sitting between them. This CDR3 has 12 residues. From germline, CDR1 is WSHSY and CDR2 SAAADI. These data are taken from a study of lymphopenia after photon versus proton radiotherapy. General study results and limits: After lymphocyte nadir, photon-treated repertoires showed oligoclonal expansion, especially CD8+ Temra. Proton therapy kept repertoires fairly stable, unlike photons, which gained effector/memory cells. Post-nadir TCR diversity decline inversely tracked overall survival among those who died.

This chain links TRBV10-2 with TRBJ1-1; no firm D call. The sequence came from a man in his fifties with gastric cancer. This material consisted of peripheral blood, taken from a patient treated with photon-based radiotherapy. DNA for the CDR3: TGCGCCAGCAGTGAGCTGAATTTTGAAGCTTTCTTT. Its translation: CASSELNFEAFF.